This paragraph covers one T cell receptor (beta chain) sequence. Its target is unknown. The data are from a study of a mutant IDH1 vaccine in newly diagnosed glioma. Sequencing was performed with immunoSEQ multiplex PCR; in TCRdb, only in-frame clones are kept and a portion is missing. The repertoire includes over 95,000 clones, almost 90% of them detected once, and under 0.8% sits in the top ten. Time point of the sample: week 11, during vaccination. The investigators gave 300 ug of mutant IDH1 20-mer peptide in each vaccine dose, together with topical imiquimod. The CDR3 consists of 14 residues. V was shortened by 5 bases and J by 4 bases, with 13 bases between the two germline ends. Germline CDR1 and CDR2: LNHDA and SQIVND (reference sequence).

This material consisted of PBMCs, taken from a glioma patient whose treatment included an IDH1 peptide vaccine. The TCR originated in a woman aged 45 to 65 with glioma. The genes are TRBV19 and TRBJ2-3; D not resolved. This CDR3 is CASSFDSIADTQYF. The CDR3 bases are TGTGCCAGTAGTTTCGATAGCATCGCAGATACGCAGTATTTT.